The subject of this entry is one T cell receptor (beta chain). Its target is not known. The sample originates from a study of cytotoxic CD8 clonotypes in ibrutinib-treated CLL. Study at large: Timing of response sample collection was a median approximately eleven months after treatment start, with a range of 6 to 36.

Findings of the study overall: The clonality went up when patients responded to ibrutinib and dropped back toward baseline at progression.

The planned depth of sequencing spanned 1 in 200,000 to 1 in 1 million T cells. The protocol was immunoSEQ multiplex PCR, while the TCRdb copy is restricted to in-frame clones and leaves out a portion. The profile shows some 200,000 clones, 72% of them singletons. J gave up 5 bases and V 5 bases, and 8 bases lay outside the gene matches. Germline lookup yields CDR1 WSHSY and CDR2 SAAADI. The CDR3 totals 15 residues. Sequencing used PBMCs, obtained after 24 months of ibrutinib treatment. V gene TRBV10-2 combines with J gene TRBJ1-2; 10 nucleotides line up with TRBD1. This TCR derives from a human donor with chronic lymphocytic leukemia. CDR3 protein: CASSRDRGLVYGYTF. CDR3 bases: TGCGCCAGCAGTCGAGACAGGGGGCTGGTGTATGGCTACACCTTC.